This T cell receptor beta chain was sequenced for a study of blood T cell repertoires in COVID-19. For the study at large: T cells, B-cell-depleted T cells, or PBMCs supplied cDNA or gDNA.

In the authors' methods: Quantification of nucleated cells was approximated via reference gene primer amplification. Measured with immunoSEQ multiplex PCR; TCRdb has only the in-frame clones, and not every one. V and J calls and clone size are given by that table; D and trimming were obtained from the DNA. Found here are more than 200,000 clones, just under 90% of them singletons; the top ten hold roughly 2.6%. The CDR3 runs to 13 residues. Per the germline V gene, CDR1 is SGHRS and CDR2 is YFSETQ. Trimming took off 3 bases at V and 5 bases at J, with 11 bases between the two ends. One Seattle source followed patients from active infection through their disease course.

The TCR sequence derives from a man aged 25 to 40 with COVID-19, enrolled during active disease. Source material: peripheral blood. V gene TRBV5-1 combines with J gene TRBJ1-2, with a weak D call TRBD1 (5 bases). The chain's CDR3 is CASSWDSTYGYTF. CDR3 bases: TGCGCCAGCAGCTGGGACTCAACTTATGGCTACACCTTC.